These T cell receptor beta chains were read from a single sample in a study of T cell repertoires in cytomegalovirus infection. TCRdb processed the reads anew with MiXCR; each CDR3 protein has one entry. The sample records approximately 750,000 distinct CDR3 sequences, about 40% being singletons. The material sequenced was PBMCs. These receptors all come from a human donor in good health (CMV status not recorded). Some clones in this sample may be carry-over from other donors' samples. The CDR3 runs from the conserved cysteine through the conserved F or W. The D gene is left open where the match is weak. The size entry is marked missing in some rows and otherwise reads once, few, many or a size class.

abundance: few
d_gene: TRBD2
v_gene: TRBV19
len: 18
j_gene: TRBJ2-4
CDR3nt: TGTGCCAGTAGTTTACGGACTAGCGGGGCTTCAGCCAAAAACATTCAGTACTTC
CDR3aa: CASSLRTSGASAKNIQYF

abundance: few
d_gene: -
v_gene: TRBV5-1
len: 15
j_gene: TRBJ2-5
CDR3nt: TGCGCCAGCAGCCGGGACAATAGAGGCCAAGAGACCCAGTACTTC
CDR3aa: CASSRDNRGQETQYF

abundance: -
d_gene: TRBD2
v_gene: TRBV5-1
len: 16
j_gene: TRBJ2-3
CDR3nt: TGCGCCAGCAGCGAGACTAGCGGGAAATCCACAGATACGCAGTATTTT
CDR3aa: CASSETSGKSTDTQYF

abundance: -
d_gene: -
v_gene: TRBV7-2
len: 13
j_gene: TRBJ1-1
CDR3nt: TGTGACAGCAGCTTCAGAAAGGCTGCTGAGGCTTTCTTT
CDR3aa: CDSSFRKAAEAFF

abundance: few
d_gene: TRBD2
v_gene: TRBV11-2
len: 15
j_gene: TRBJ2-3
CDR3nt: TGTGCCAGCAGCTCTTCTAGCGGGGCCGGAGATACGCAGTATTTT
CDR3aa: CASSSSSGAGDTQYF

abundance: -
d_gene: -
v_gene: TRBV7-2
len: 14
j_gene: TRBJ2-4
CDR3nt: TGTGCCAGCAGCCTCCAGTTTAGGGGAAACATTCAGTACTTC
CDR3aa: CASSLQFRGNIQYF

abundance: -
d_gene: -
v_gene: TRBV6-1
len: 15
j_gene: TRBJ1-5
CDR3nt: TGTGCCAGCAGTGAGAATACAGGGCAAGGTCATCCACAGCATTTT
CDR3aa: CASSENTGQGHPQHF

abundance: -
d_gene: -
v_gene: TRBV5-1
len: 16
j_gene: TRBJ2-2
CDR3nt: TGCGCCAGCAGCTTCATAATAGCCCTGAGTACCGGGGAGCTGTTTTTT
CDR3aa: CASSFIIALSTGELFF

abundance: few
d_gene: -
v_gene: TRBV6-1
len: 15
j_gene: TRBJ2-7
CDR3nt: TGTGCCAGCAGTGAAAGTACTGGCGGATCCTACGAGCAGTACTTC
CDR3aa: CASSESTGGSYEQYF

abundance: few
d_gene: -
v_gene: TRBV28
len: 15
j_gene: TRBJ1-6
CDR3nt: TGTGCCAGCAGTCCACAGGGCACCTATAATTCACCCCTCCACTTT
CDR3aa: CASSPQGTYNSPLHF

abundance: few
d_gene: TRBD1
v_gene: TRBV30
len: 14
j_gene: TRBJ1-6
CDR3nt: TGTGCCTGGAGCGGCGGGACAGGGAAATCACCCCTCCACTTT
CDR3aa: CAWSGGTGKSPLHF

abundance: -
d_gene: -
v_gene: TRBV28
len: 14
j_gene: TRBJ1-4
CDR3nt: TGTGCCAGCAGTGTGGGCAGGGTACTTGAAAAACTGTTTTTT
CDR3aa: CASSVGRVLEKLFF

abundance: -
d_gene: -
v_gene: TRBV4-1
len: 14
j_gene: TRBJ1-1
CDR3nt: TGCGCCAGCAGCTCCCCGGGACACAACACTGAAGCTTTCTTT
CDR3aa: CASSSPGHNTEAFF

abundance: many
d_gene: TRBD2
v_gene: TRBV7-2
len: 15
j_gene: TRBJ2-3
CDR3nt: TGTGCCAGCAGCTTATTTCTAGCGGTCACAGATACGCAGTATTTT
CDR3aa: CASSLFLAVTDTQYF

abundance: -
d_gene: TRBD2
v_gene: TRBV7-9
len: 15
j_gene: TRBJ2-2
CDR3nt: TGTGCCAGCAGCGGGCGGACTAGCGCATCTGGGGAGCTGTTTTTT
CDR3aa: CASSGRTSASGELFF

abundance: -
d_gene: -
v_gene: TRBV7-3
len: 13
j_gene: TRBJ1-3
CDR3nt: TGTGCCAGCAGCTTAATGGTGGGAAACACCATATATTTT
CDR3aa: CASSLMVGNTIYF

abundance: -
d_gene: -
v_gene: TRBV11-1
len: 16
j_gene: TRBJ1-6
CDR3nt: TGTGCCAGCAGCCGCGGCCGGGACTTTCTCTCTTCACCCCTCCACTTT
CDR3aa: CASSRGRDFLSSPLHF

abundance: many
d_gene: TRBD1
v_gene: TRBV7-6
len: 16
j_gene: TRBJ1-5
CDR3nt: TGTGCCAGCAGCTTAGGAGACAGGGCTGGCAATCAGCCCCAGCATTTT
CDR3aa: CASSLGDRAGNQPQHF

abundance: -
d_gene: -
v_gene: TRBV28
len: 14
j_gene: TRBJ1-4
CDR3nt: TGTGCCAGCAGAGGGACACGGGGTAGTGAAAAACTGTTTTTT
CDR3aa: CASRGTRGSEKLFF

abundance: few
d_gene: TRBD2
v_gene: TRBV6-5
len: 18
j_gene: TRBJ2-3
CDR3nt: TGTGCCAGCAGCCTTAACCTGGGACTAGCGGGGATCGCAGATACGCAGTATTTT
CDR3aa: CASSLNLGLAGIADTQYF

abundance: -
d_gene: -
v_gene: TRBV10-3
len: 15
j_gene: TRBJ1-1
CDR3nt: TGTGCCATCAGTGAGGGAATTGGAAGAAACACTGAAGCTTTCTTT
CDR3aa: CAISEGIGRNTEAFF

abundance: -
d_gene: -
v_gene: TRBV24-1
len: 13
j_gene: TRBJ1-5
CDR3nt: TGTGCCACCAGTGATGGACACTATCAGCCCCAGCATTTT
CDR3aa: CATSDGHYQPQHF

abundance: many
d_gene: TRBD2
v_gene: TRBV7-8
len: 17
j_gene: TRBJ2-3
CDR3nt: TGTGCCCACCGCAGGGCGGGGGGCCTCAAAAACACAGATACGCAGTATTTT
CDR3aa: CAHRRAGGLKNTDTQYF

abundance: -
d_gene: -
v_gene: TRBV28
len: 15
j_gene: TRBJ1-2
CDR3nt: TGTGCCAGCAGTTTAATGACAGGCCCGTTCTATGGCTACACCTTC
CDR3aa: CASSLMTGPFYGYTF

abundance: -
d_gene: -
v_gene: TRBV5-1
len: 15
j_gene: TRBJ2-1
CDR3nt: TGCGCCAGCAGCCCGGACCGTGCAAAGCCGAATGAGCAGTTCTTC
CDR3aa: CASSPDRAKPNEQFF

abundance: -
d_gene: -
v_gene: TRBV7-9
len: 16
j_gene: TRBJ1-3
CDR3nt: TGTGCCAGCAGCTCTTCGCGGGGACCCTCTGGAAACACCATATATTTT
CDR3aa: CASSSSRGPSGNTIYF